Listed below are T cell receptor beta chains from one sample, sequenced in a study of T cell changes during pregnancy in multiple sclerosis. Profiling relied on immunoSEQ multiplex PCR, and the TCRdb table lists in-frame clones only, not all of them. The sample includes about 73,000 clones, about 90% of them seen just once. Source: peripheral blood, taken after pregnancy. All receptors derive from a female donor in good health, enrolled as a control in a pregnancy study. Each CDR3 is given with its conserved first and last residue. The D gene is left open where the match is weak. Size tells how often a clone was seen (once, few, many) or the class of an expanded clone, and some rows leave it out.

j_call: TRBJ1-2; d_call: TRBD1; v_call: TRBV6-5; clone_size: -; cdr3_aa: CASSSTGNYGYTF; cdr3_nt: TGTGCCAGCAGTTCGACAGGGAACTATGGCTACACCTTC
j_call: TRBJ2-5; d_call: -; v_call: TRBV7-9; clone_size: once; cdr3_aa: CASSPRTGRDETQYF; cdr3_nt: TGTGCCAGCAGCCCACGGACAGGGAGGGACGAGACCCAGTACTTC
j_call: TRBJ2-1; d_call: -; v_call: TRBV11-3; clone_size: -; cdr3_aa: CASSLGGSGEQFF; cdr3_nt: TGTGCCAGCAGCTTAGGAGGGAGCGGTGAGCAGTTCTTC
j_call: TRBJ2-7; d_call: -; v_call: TRBV4-3; clone_size: -; cdr3_aa: CASSQEWGLWAPYEQYF; cdr3_nt: TGCGCCAGCAGCCAAGAATGGGGGCTCTGGGCCCCCTACGAGCAGTACTTC
j_call: TRBJ2-7; d_call: -; v_call: TRBV21-1; clone_size: -; cdr3_aa: CASSKVGGADEQYF; cdr3_nt: TGTGCCAGCAGCAAAGTGGGGGGGGCGGACGAGCAGTACTTC
j_call: TRBJ2-3; d_call: TRBD2; v_call: TRBV5-1; clone_size: -; cdr3_aa: CASYQGTSGHTDTQYF; cdr3_nt: TGCGCCAGCTACCAGGGGACTAGCGGCCACACAGATACGCAGTATTTT
j_call: TRBJ1-5; d_call: -; v_call: TRBV5-6; clone_size: -; cdr3_aa: CASSFRGRMGNQPQHF; cdr3_nt: TGTGCCAGCAGCTTCCGGGGGAGGATGGGGAATCAGCCCCAGCATTTT
j_call: TRBJ2-1; d_call: TRBD1; v_call: TRBV4-3; clone_size: -; cdr3_aa: CASSQDLATGGNEQFF; cdr3_nt: TGCGCCAGCAGCCAAGATCTAGCGACAGGGGGCAATGAGCAGTTCTTC
j_call: TRBJ2-1; d_call: -; v_call: TRBV6-4; clone_size: -; cdr3_aa: CASSANFDEQFF; cdr3_nt: TGTGCCAGCAGTGCGAACTTTGATGAGCAGTTCTTC
j_call: TRBJ1-2; d_call: -; v_call: TRBV19; clone_size: -; cdr3_aa: CASSTPQGRRGYTF; cdr3_nt: TGTGCCAGTAGTACCCCACAGGGTCGGAGGGGCTACACCTTC
j_call: TRBJ2-7; d_call: -; v_call: TRBV5-6; clone_size: -; cdr3_aa: CASSLRPGSYEQYF; cdr3_nt: TGTGCCAGCAGCTTGCGTCCCGGCTCCTACGAGCAGTACTTC
j_call: TRBJ2-2; d_call: TRBD1; v_call: TRBV6-6; clone_size: -; cdr3_aa: CASNPRQGTGELFF; cdr3_nt: TGTGCCAGCAACCCGCGACAGGGCACCGGGGAGCTGTTTTTT
j_call: TRBJ2-1; d_call: -; v_call: TRBV6-4; clone_size: -; cdr3_aa: CASSDGEGGGLYNEQFF; cdr3_nt: TGTGCCAGCAGTGACGGGGAGGGGGGGGGCCTCTACAATGAGCAGTTCTTC
j_call: TRBJ2-3; d_call: TRBD1; v_call: TRBV4-3; clone_size: -; cdr3_aa: CASSQNRGDTQYF; cdr3_nt: TGCGCCAGCAGCCAAAACAGGGGAGATACGCAGTATTTT
j_call: TRBJ2-2; d_call: -; v_call: TRBV30; clone_size: -; cdr3_aa: CAWSVLAGGRTGELFF; cdr3_nt: TGTGCCTGGAGTGTACTAGCAGGGGGACGGACCGGGGAGCTGTTTTTT
j_call: TRBJ1-1; d_call: TRBD1; v_call: TRBV6-5; clone_size: -; cdr3_aa: CASKTGGGTEAFF; cdr3_nt: TGTGCCAGCAAGACAGGGGGTGGCACTGAAGCTTTCTTT
j_call: TRBJ1-2; d_call: TRBD1; v_call: TRBV18; clone_size: -; cdr3_aa: CASSPATGAYGYTF; cdr3_nt: TGTGCCAGCTCACCAGCTACAGGGGCCTATGGCTACACCTTC
j_call: TRBJ1-4; d_call: -; v_call: TRBV9; clone_size: -; cdr3_aa: CASSSGVELNEKLFF; cdr3_nt: TGTGCCAGCAGCTCAGGGGTCGAACTTAATGAAAAACTGTTTTTT
j_call: TRBJ1-4; d_call: TRBD1; v_call: TRBV10-3; clone_size: once; cdr3_aa: CAISPGDRGEKLFF; cdr3_nt: TGTGCCATCAGTCCCGGGGACAGGGGTGAAAAACTGTTTTTT
j_call: TRBJ1-1; d_call: -; v_call: TRBV18; clone_size: -; cdr3_aa: CASSPAARGSTEAFF; cdr3_nt: TGTGCCAGCTCACCAGCGGCCAGAGGGAGCACTGAAGCTTTCTTT
j_call: TRBJ1-1; d_call: TRBD1; v_call: TRBV7-9; clone_size: once; cdr3_aa: CASSVSQGAVTEAFF; cdr3_nt: TGTGCCAGCAGCGTATCACAGGGGGCGGTCACTGAAGCTTTCTTT
j_call: TRBJ2-3; d_call: -; v_call: TRBV5-1; clone_size: -; cdr3_aa: CASSLAAGRSTDTQYF; cdr3_nt: TGCGCCAGCAGCTTGGCGGCGGGTAGAAGTACAGATACGCAGTATTTT
j_call: TRBJ2-3; d_call: TRBD1; v_call: TRBV9; clone_size: -; cdr3_aa: CASSFTRDSLSTDTQYF; cdr3_nt: TGTGCCAGCAGCTTCACGAGGGACAGCCTTAGCACAGATACGCAGTATTTT
j_call: TRBJ2-2; d_call: -; v_call: TRBV5-1; clone_size: -; cdr3_aa: CASSPTQGNTGELFF; cdr3_nt: TGCGCCAGCAGCCCCACCCAGGGGAACACCGGGGAGCTGTTTTTT
j_call: TRBJ1-1; d_call: TRBD1; v_call: TRBV30; clone_size: -; cdr3_aa: CAWMRGPMNTEAFF; cdr3_nt: TGTGCCTGGATGAGGGGGCCTATGAACACTGAAGCTTTCTTT
j_call: TRBJ2-2; d_call: TRBD1; v_call: TRBV7-2; clone_size: -; cdr3_aa: CASSLVGGQGNTGELFF; cdr3_nt: TGTGCCAGCAGCTTAGTAGGGGGACAGGGGAACACCGGGGAGCTGTTTTTT
j_call: TRBJ1-2; d_call: TRBD1; v_call: TRBV5-4; clone_size: -; cdr3_aa: CASSADRGNYGYTF; cdr3_nt: TGTGCCAGCAGCGCGGACAGGGGGAACTATGGCTACACCTTC
j_call: TRBJ1-2; d_call: -; v_call: TRBV19; clone_size: -; cdr3_aa: CASSKTGPYGYTF; cdr3_nt: TGTGCCAGTAGTAAGACAGGCCCATATGGCTACACCTTC
j_call: TRBJ1-2; d_call: -; v_call: TRBV30; clone_size: -; cdr3_aa: CAWTTLGGHGYTF; cdr3_nt: TGTGCCTGGACCACCCTGGGAGGCCATGGCTACACCTTC
j_call: TRBJ2-5; d_call: -; v_call: TRBV4-1; clone_size: once; cdr3_aa: CASSQGGPGTKYF; cdr3_nt: TGCGCCAGCAGCCAAGGGGGACCGGGGACAAAGTACTTC
j_call: TRBJ2-7; d_call: TRBD1; v_call: TRBV6-1; clone_size: -; cdr3_aa: CASSVAGQGYAQYF; cdr3_nt: TGTGCCAGCAGTGTCGCGGGACAGGGCTACGCGCAGTACTTC
j_call: TRBJ2-7; d_call: -; v_call: TRBV11-2; clone_size: -; cdr3_aa: CASSLEWGVTDPEQYF; cdr3_nt: TGTGCCAGCAGCTTAGAGTGGGGGGTCACAGACCCCGAGCAGTACTTC
j_call: TRBJ2-3; d_call: TRBD1; v_call: TRBV30; clone_size: -; cdr3_aa: CAWSPGTGGADTQYF; cdr3_nt: TGTGCCTGGAGCCCCGGGACAGGGGGCGCAGATACGCAGTATTTT
j_call: TRBJ2-2; d_call: TRBD2; v_call: TRBV5-4; clone_size: -; cdr3_aa: CASSLGQGLARTGELFF; cdr3_nt: TGTGCCAGCAGCTTGGGGCAGGGACTAGCGAGAACCGGGGAGCTGTTTTTT
j_call: TRBJ1-1; d_call: TRBD1; v_call: TRBV10-3; clone_size: -; cdr3_aa: CAISGGQGDLNTEAFF; cdr3_nt: TGTGCCATCAGTGGAGGACAGGGGGACTTGAACACTGAAGCTTTCTTT
j_call: TRBJ1-3; d_call: -; v_call: TRBV9; clone_size: -; cdr3_aa: CASSATGSSGNTIYF; cdr3_nt: TGTGCCAGCAGCGCGACAGGCAGTTCTGGAAACACCATATATTTT
j_call: TRBJ1-2; d_call: -; v_call: TRBV27; clone_size: -; cdr3_aa: CASSFSGLNYGYTF; cdr3_nt: TGTGCCAGCAGTTTCTCTGGGCTTAACTATGGCTACACCTTC
j_call: TRBJ2-1; d_call: TRBD1; v_call: TRBV5-1; clone_size: -; cdr3_aa: CASSRDRAFNEQFF; cdr3_nt: TGCGCCAGCAGCCGGGACAGGGCTTTCAATGAGCAGTTCTTC
j_call: TRBJ2-5; d_call: -; v_call: TRBV9; clone_size: -; cdr3_aa: CASSVVRRDNQETQYF; cdr3_nt: TGTGCCAGCAGCGTAGTGCGTCGGGACAACCAAGAGACCCAGTACTTC
j_call: TRBJ1-1; d_call: -; v_call: TRBV10-2; clone_size: -; cdr3_aa: CATTTANTEAFF; cdr3_nt: TGCGCCACCACGACAGCAAACACTGAAGCTTTCTTT